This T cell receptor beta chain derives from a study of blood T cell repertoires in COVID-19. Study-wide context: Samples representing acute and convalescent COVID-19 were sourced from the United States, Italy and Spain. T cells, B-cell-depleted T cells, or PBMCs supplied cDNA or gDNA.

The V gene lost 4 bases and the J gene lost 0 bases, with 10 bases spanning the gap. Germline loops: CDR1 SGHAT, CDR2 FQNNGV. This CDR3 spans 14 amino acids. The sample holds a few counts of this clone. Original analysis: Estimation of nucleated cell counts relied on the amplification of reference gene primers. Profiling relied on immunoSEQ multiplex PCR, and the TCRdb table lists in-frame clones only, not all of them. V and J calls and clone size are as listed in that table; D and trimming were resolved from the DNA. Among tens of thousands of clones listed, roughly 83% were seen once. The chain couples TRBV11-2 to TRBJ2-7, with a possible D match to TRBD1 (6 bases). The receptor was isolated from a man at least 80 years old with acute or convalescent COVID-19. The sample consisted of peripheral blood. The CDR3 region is CASSSRTVSYEQYF. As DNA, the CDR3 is TGTGCCAGCAGCTCGCGGACAGTCTCCTACGAGCAGTACTTC.